The T cell receptor (beta chain) described here comes from a study of shared clonotypes between healthy human individuals. About the study: The people who gave samples were two women and a few men aged 18 to 49. Per-donor plates numbered three CD4 naive, three CD4 memory, two CD8 naive and one CD8 memory.

Some clones are missing from TCRdb's copy, which holds only in-frame ones; the method was immunoSEQ multiplex PCR. The table lists roughly 2 million clones, 90% to 95% of them singletons, with 0.13% in the top ten. This clone was counted a single time. The same CDR3 also results from other DNA sequences found in this sample. The germline V gene has CDR1 SGHRS and CDR2 YFSETQ. The CDR3 consists of 14 residues. The V end was cut by 4 bases, the J end by 4 bases, with 12 bases between. Material for sequencing was naive CD4+ T cells sorted from blood. Documented subset: CD45RA+ positively selected. This TCR derives from a man younger than 35 in good health. The chain carries TRBV5-1 and TRBJ1-3; D perhaps matches TRBD1 (5 bases). The CDR3 region is CASSLAGGGNTIYF. CDR3 DNA sequence: TGCGCCAGCAGCCTGGCGGGGGGAGGAAACACCATATATTTT.